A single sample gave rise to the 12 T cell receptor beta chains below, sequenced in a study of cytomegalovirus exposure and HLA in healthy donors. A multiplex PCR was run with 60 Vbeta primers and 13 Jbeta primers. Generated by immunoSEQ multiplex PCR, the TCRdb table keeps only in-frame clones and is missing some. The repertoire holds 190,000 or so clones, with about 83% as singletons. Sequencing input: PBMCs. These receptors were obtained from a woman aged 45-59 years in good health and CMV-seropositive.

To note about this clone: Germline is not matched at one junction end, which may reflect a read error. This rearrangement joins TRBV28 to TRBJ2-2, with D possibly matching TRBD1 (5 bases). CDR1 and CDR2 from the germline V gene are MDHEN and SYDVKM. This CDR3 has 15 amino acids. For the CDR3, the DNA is TGTGCCAGCCGTTTGGTGCGCAGGGCAAACGGGGAGCTGTTTTTT. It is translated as CASRLVRRANGELFF.

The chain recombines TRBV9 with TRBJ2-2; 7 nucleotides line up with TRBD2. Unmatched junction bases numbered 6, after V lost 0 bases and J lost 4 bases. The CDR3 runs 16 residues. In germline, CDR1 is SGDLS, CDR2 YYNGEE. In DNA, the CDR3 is TGTGCCAGCAGCGTAGAGCCCGGCGGGGGCACCGGGGAGCTGTTTTTT. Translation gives CASSVEPGGGTGELFF. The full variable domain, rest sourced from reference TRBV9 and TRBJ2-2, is DSGVTQTPKHLITATGQRVTLRCSPRSGDLSVYWYQQSLDQGLQFLIQYYNGEERAKGNILERFSAQQFPDLHSELNLSSLELGDSALYFCASSVEPGGGTGELFFGEGSRLTVL.

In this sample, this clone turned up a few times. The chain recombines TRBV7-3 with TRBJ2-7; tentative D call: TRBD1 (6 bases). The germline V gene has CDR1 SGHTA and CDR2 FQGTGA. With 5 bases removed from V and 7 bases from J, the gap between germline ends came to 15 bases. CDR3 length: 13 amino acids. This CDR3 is CASSTPDSAEQYF. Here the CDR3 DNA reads TGTGCCAGCAGCACACCGGACAGTGCTGAGCAGTACTTC. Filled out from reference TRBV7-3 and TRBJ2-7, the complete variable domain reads GAGVSQTPSNKVTEKGKYVELRCDPISGHTALYWYRQSLGQGPEFLIYFQGTGAADDSGLPNDRFFAVRPEGSVSTLKIQRTERGDSAVYLCASSTPDSAEQYFGPGTRLTVT.

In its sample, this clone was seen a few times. CDR3 bases: TGTGCCTGGAGTGTAGATCGGACGGGGGCCTACAATGAGCAGTTCTTC. As protein: CAWSVDRTGAYNEQFF. V usage is TRBV30 and J usage is TRBJ2-1; maybe TRBD2 (6 bases). The CDR3 covers 16 residues. Germline values: CDR1 GTSNPN, CDR2 SVGIG (reference sequence). V was clipped by 0 bases and J by 2 bases, with 14 bases between them. The variable domain in full, completed from reference TRBV30 and TRBJ2-1, reads SQTIHQWPATLVQPVGSPLSLECTVEGTSNPNLYWYRQAAGRGLQLLFYSVGIGQISSEVPQNLSASRPQDRQFILSSKKLLLSDSGFYLCAWSVDRTGAYNEQFFGPGTRLTVL.

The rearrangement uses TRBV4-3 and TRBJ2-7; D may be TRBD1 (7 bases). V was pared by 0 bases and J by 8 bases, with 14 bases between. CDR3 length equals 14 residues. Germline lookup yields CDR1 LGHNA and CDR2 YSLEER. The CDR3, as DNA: TGCGCCAGCAGCCAAGAGACAGGGAGGTTCAAGCAGTACTTC. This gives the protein CASSQETGRFKQYF.

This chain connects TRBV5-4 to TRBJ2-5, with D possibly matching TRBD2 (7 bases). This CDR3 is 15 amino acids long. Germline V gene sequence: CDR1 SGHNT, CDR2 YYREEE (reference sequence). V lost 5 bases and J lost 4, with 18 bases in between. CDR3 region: CASRMRGRGRETQYF. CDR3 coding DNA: TGTGCCAGCAGAATGAGGGGGAGGGGTAGAGAGACCCAGTACTTC.

For the CDR3, the DNA is TGTGCCAGCAGTACGAGGACAGGGGCCAGCGGGCAAGCTTTCTTT. Amino acid sequence: CASSTRTGASGQAFF. This sequence joins TRBV6-5 and TRBJ1-1, with 9 bases that match TRBD1. Losses at the gene ends were 5 bases for V and 9 bases for J; bases not matched to a gene: 13. The V gene's germline CDR1 is MNHEY and CDR2 SVGAGI. The CDR3 spans 15 residues.

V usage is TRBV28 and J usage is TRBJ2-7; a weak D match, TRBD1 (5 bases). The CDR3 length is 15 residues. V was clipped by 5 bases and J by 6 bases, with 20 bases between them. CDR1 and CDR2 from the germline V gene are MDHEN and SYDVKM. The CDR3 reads CASSRPRTSSPEQYF. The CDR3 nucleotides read TGTGCCAGCAGTCGCCCCAGGACATCCTCCCCCGAGCAGTACTTC.

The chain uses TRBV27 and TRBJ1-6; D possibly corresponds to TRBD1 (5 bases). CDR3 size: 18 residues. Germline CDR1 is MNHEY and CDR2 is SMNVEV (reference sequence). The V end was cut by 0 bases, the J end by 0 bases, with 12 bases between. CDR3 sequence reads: CASSLSSGMDSYNSPLHF. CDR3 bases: TGTGCCAGCAGTTTATCGTCAGGGATGGACTCCTATAATTCACCCCTCCACTTT.

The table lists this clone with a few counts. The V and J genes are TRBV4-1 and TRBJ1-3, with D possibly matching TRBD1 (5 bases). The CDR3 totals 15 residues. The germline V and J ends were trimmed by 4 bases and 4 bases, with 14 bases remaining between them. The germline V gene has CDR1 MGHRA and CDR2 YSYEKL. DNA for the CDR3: TGCGCCAGCAGCCGTGTAGGGACTCCAGGAAACACCATATATTTT. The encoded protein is CASSRVGTPGNTIYF.

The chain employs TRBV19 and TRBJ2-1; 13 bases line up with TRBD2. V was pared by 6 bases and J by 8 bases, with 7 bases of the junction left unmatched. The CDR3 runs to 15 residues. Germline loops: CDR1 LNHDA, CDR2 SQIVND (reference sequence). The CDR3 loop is CASSRTSGGAYEQFF. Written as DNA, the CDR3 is TGTGCCAGTAGCCGAACTAGCGGGGGGGCATATGAGCAGTTCTTC.

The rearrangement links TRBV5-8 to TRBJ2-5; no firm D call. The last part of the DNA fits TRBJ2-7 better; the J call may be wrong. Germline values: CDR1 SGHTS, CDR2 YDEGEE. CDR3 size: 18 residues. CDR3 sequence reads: CASSPLGGLADPSYEQYF. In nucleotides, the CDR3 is TGTGCCAGCAGCCCCCTAGGTGGGTTGGCAGATCCCTCCTACGAGCAGTACTTC.